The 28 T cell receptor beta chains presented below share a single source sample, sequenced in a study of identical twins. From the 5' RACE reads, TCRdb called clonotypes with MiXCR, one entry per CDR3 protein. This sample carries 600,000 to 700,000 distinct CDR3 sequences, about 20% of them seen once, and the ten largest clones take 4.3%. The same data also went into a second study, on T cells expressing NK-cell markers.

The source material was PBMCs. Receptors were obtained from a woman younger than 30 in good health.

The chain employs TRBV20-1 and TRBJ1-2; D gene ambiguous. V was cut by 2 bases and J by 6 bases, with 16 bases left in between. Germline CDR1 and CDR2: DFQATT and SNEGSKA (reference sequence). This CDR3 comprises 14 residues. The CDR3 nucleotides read TGCAGTGCTAGAATCTGGAAGGGTGGAGATGGCTACACCTTC. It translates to CSARIWKGGDGYTF.

This chain's CDR3 is CAVAGTSMNEQFF. CDR3 nucleotide sequence: TGTGCCGTCGCCGGGACTAGCATGAATGAGCAGTTCTTC. This chain uses TRBV24-1 with TRBJ2-1; TRBD2 matches 9 bases. The V and J ends lost 12 bases and 7 bases, in that order; junction bases with no gene match: 9. The CDR3 spans 13 residues. Germline V gene sequence: CDR1 KGHDR, CDR2 SFDVKD.

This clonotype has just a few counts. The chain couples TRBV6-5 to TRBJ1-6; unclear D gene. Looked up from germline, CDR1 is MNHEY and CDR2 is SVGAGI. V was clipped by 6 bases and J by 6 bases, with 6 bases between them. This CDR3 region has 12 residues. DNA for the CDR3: TGTGCCAGCAGCGTTATTAATTCACCCCTCCACTTT. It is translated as CASSVINSPLHF.

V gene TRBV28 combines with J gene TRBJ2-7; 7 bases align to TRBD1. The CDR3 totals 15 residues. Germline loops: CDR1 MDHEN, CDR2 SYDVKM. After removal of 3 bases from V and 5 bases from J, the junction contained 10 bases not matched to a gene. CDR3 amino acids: CASSFLDRTGDEQYF. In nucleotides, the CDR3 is TGTGCCAGCAGTTTCCTTGACCGTACAGGGGACGAGCAGTACTTC.

The CDR3 DNA is TGTGCCAGCGTCGGCCCAGGGTACACAGGGATTACCTACGAGCAGTACTTC. Translated, it gives CASVGPGYTGITYEQYF. The chain carries TRBV12-3 or TRBV12-4 and TRBJ2-7; a weak D match, TRBD1 (6 bases). The germline V and J ends were trimmed by 8 bases and 2 bases, with 25 bases remaining between them. The CDR3 covers 17 residues.

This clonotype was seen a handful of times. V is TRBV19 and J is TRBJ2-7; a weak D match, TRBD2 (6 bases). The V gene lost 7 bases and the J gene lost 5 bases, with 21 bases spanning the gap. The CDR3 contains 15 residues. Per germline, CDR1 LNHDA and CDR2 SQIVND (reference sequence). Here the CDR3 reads CASKASARGWNEQYF. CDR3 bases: TGTGCCAGTAAAGCTAGCGCCCGAGGGTGGAACGAGCAGTACTTC.

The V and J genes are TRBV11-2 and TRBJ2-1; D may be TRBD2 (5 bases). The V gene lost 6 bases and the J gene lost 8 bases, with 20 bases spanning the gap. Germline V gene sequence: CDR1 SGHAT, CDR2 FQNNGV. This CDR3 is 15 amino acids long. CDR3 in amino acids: CASRGTSNFVYEQFF. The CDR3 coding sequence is TGTGCCAGCAGGGGCACTAGTAACTTTGTCTATGAGCAGTTCTTC.

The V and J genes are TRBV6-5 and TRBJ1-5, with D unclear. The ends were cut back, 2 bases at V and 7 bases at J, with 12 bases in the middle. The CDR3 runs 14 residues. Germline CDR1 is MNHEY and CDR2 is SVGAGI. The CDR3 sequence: CASSYRGLLQPQHF. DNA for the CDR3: TGTGCCAGCAGTTACCGAGGCCTATTGCAGCCCCAGCATTTT.

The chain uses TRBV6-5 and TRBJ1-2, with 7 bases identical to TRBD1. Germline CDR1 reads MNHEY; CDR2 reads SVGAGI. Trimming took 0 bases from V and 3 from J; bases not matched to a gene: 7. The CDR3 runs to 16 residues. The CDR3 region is CASSYSLTGLHYGYTF. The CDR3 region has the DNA TGTGCCAGCAGTTACTCTTTGACAGGGTTGCACTATGGCTACACCTTC.

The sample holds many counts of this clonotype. The CDR3 loop is CASSAGAYEQYF. The CDR3, as DNA: TGCGCCAGCAGCGCGGGTGCATACGAGCAGTACTTC. The chain has TRBV5-1 and TRBJ2-7; D might be TRBD2 (5 bases). Per the germline V gene, CDR1 is SGHRS and CDR2 is YFSETQ. With 4 bases removed from V and 4 bases from J, the gap between germline ends came to 9 bases. The CDR3 has 12 residues.

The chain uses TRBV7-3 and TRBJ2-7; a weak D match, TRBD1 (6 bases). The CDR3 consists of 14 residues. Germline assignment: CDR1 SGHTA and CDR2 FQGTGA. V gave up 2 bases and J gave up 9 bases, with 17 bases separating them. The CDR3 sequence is CASSLGTSQGGQYF. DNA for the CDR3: TGTGCCAGCAGCTTAGGAACCTCTCAAGGGGGGCAGTACTTC.

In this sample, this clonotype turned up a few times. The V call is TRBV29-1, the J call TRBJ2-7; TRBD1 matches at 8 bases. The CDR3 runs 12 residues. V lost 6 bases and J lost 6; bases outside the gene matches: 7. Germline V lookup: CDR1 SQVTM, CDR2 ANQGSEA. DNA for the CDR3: TGCAGCGTCGGGACAGGTACACGCGAGCAGTACTTC. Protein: CSVGTGTREQYF.

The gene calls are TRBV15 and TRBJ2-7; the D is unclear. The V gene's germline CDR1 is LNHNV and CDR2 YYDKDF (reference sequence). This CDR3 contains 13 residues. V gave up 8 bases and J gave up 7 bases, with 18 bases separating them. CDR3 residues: CATGLSRWMEQYF. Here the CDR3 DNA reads TGTGCCACCGGTCTTAGCCGATGGATGGAGCAGTACTTC.

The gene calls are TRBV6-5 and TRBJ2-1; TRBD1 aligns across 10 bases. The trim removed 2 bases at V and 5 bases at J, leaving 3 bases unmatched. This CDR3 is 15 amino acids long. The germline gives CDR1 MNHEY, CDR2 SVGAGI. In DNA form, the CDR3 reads TGTGCCAGCAGTTACAGGGGGACAGGGGACAATGAGCAGTTCTTC. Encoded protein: CASSYRGTGDNEQFF.

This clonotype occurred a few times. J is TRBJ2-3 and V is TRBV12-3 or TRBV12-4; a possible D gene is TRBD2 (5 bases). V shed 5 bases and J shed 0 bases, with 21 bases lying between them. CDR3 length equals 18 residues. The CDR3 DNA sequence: TGTGCCAGCAGTCCCTCAAGTCAACTAGAACGAAGCACAGATACGCAGTATTTT. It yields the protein CASSPSSQLERSTDTQYF.

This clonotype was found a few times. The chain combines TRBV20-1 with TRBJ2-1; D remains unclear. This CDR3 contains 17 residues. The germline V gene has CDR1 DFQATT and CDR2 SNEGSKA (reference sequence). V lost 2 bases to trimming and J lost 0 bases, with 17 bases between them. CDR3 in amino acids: CSARRVTAWSSYNEQFF. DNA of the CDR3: TGCAGTGCTAGAAGGGTAACGGCGTGGTCCTCCTACAATGAGCAGTTCTTC.

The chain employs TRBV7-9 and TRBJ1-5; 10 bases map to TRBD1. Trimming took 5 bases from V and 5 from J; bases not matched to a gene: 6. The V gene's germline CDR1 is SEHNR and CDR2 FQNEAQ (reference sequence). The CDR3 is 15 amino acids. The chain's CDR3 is CASSLDRGGDQPQHF. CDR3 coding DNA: TGTGCCAGCAGCCTGGACAGGGGGGGGGATCAGCCCCAGCATTTT.

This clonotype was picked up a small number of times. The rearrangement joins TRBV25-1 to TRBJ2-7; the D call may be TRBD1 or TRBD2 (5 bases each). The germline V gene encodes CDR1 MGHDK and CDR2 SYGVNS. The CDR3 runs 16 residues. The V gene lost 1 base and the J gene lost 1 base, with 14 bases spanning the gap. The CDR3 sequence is CASSELMRGVSYEQYF. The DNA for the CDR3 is TGTGCCAGCAGTGAATTAATGAGGGGTGTTTCCTACGAGCAGTACTTC.

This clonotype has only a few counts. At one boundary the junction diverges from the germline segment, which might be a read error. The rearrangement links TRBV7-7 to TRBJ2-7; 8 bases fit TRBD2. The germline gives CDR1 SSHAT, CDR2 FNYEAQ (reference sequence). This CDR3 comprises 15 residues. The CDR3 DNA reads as TGTGCTAGCAGCCCGGGGGCTAGCGGGCTCTACGAGCAGTACTTC. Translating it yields CASSPGASGLYEQYF.

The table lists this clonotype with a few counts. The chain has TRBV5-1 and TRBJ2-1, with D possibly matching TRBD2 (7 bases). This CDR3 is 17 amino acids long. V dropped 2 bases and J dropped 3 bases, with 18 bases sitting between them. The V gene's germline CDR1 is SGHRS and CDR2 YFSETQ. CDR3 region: CASSLSGRGAGYNEQFF. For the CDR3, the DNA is TGCGCCAGCAGCTTATCGGGACGGGGGGCTGGCTACAATGAGCAGTTCTTC.

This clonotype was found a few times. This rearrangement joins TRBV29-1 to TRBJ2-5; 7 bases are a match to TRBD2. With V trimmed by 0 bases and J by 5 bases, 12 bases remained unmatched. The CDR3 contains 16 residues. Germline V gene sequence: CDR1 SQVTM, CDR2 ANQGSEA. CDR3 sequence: CSVEDRGEAGTETQYF. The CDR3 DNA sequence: TGCAGCGTTGAAGATCGGGGGGAGGCGGGGACGGAGACCCAGTACTTC.

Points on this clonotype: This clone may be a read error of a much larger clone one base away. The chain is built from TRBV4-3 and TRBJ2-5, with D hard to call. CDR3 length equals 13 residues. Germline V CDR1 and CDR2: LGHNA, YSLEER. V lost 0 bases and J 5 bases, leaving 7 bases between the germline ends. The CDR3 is CASSQDFGETQYF. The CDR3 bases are TGCGCCAGCAGCCAAGATTTTGGGGAGACCCAGTACTTC.

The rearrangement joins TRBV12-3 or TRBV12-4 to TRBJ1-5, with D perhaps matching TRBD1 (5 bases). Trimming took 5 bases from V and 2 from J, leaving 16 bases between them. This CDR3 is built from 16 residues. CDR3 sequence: CASSQPGARGNQPQHF. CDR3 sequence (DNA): TGTGCCAGCAGTCAACCTGGGGCTAGGGGCAATCAGCCCCAGCATTTT.

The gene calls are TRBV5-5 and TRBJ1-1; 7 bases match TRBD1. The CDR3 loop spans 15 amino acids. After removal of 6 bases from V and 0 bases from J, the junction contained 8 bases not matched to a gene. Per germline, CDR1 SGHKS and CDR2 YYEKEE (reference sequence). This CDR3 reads CASNSLDRVNTEAFF. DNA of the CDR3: TGTGCCAGCAATTCCCTAGACAGGGTGAACACTGAAGCTTTCTTT.

In nucleotides, the CDR3 is TGTGCCATCAGTGAGTCGAGTCCCAATAATGAAAAACTGTTTTTT. Its protein is CAISESSPNNEKLFF. V gene TRBV10-3 combines with J gene TRBJ1-4; D is undetermined. Germline CDR1 reads ENHRY; CDR2 reads SYGVKD. The CDR3 sequence is 15 residues long. Trimming removed 0 bases at V and 4 bases at J, with 9 bases between.

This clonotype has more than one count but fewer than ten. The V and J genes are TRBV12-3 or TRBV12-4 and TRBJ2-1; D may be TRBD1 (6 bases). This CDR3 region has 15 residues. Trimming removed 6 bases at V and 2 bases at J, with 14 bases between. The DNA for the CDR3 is TGTGCCAGCAGCGACGGGACACCGGCCTACAATGAGCAGTTCTTC. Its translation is CASSDGTPAYNEQFF.

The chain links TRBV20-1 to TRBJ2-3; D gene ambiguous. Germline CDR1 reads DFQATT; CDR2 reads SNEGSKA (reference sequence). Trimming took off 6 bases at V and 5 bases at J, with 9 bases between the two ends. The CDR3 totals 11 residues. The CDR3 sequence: CSATSLDTQYF. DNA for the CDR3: TGCAGTGCAACTTCCCTAGATACGCAGTATTTT.

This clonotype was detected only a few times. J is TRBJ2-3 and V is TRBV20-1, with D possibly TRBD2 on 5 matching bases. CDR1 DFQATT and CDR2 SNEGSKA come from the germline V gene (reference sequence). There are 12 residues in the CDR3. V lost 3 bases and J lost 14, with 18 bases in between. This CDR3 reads CSARDEGVFPYF. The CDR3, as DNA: TGCAGTGCTAGGGATGAGGGAGTTTTTCCGTATTTT.